At least ten counts were recorded for the clone carrying this TCR beta chain. Assembly of TCR beta libraries relied on iRepertoire HTBI primers together with Arm-PCR of CDR3 regions. TCRdb reanalysed the multiplex PCR reads using MiXCR and keeps one entry per CDR3 protein. The sample has more than 450,000 distinct CDR3 sequences; around 11% are singletons. These data originate in a study of regulatory T cells in long-lasting Graves disease. Time point here: newly diagnosed GD, antithyroid drugs for less than 3 months. After RNA was extracted from PBMCs, the TCR library was made from it. This sample also appeared in a second study, on T cells in Graves' hyperthyroidism and ophthalmopathy. As that study records: Calling Graves' hyperthyroidism stable meant ophthalmopathy did not progress within 18 months.

This receptor was taken from a woman in her thirties with Graves disease. This specimen was peripheral blood mononuclear cells (PBMCs), taken at new diagnosis, from a patient treated with antithyroid drugs.

CDR3 loop: CASSLGTGVTTYEQYF. The CDR3 region has the DNA TGTGCCAGCAGTTTAGGGACAGGGGTTACGACCTACGAGCAGTACTTC. The genes are TRBV27 and TRBJ2-7; TRBD1 agrees at 10 bases. This CDR3 has 16 amino acids. V gave up 2 bases and J gave up 2 bases; unmatched junction bases: 6. Per germline, CDR1 MNHEY and CDR2 SMNVEV (reference sequence).